This is a list of T cell receptor beta chains from one sample in a study of T-cell reconstitution after alpha-beta-depleted transplantation in children. TCRdb fed the PCR reads into MiXCR, producing one record per CDR3 protein. Of 610,000 or so distinct CDR3 sequences listed, roughly 30% are singletons. Sequencing used PBMCs, obtained before TCRalphabeta/CD19-depleted stem cell transplant. The receptors here all came from a boy younger than two with Wiskott-Aldrich syndrome, due to receive a stem cell transplant. Both conserved end residues are part of each CDR3. Each record gives: CDR3 protein, CDR3 DNA, clone size, V gene, D gene, J gene. D genes are given only for firm matches. Only part of the rows carry a size: once, few, many, or a class if the clone is expanded.

CASSSSGTGSYGYTF | TGTGCCAGCAGTTCATCCGGGACAGGTTCCTATGGCTACACCTTC | few | TRBV27 | TRBD1 | TRBJ1-2
CASSLTAQNTEAFF | TGTGCCAGCAGCCTCACAGCTCAGAACACTGAAGCTTTCTTT | few | TRBV6-1 | NA | TRBJ1-1
CASSLFLAGGSNEQFF | TGTGCCAGCAGCTTGTTCCTAGCGGGAGGTTCTAATGAGCAGTTCTTC | few | TRBV5-5 | TRBD2 | TRBJ2-1
CASSSPSGVYVNTGELFF | TGTGCCAGCAGTTCCCCTAGCGGAGTTTACGTGAACACCGGGGAGCTGTTTTTT | NA | TRBV12-3/TRBV12-4 | TRBD2 | TRBJ2-2
CASRHTSLRYNEQFF | TGTGCCAGCAGACACACCAGCCTACGTTACAATGAGCAGTTCTTC | NA | TRBV25-1 | NA | TRBJ2-1
CASSITGTRNTEAFF | TGCGCCAGCAGCATAACCGGGACAAGGAACACTGAAGCTTTCTTT | few | TRBV5-1 | NA | TRBJ1-1
CAISAASGSSYNEQFF | TGTGCCATCAGTGCAGCTAGCGGGAGCTCCTACAATGAGCAGTTCTTC | NA | TRBV10-3 | TRBD2 | TRBJ2-1
CATSPIKKGANYEQYF | TGTGCCACCTCACCAATTAAAAAGGGTGCCAACTACGAGCAGTACTTC | few | TRBV18 | NA | TRBJ2-7
CSARASGTASSYNEQFF | TGCAGTGCTAGGGCTTCCGGGACTGCAAGCTCCTACAATGAGCAGTTCTTC | NA | TRBV20-1 | NA | TRBJ2-1
CASSLRGPYNEQFF | TGCGCCAGCAGCTTGCGCGGCCCCTACAATGAGCAGTTCTTC | NA | TRBV5-1 | NA | TRBJ2-1
CASSFRGLNEKLFF | TGCGCCAGCAGCTTCAGGGGACTGAATGAAAAACTGTTTTTT | NA | TRBV5-1 | NA | TRBJ1-4
CASSTGTKPSNEQFF | TGTGCCAGTAGTACCGGGACTAAACCTTCCAATGAGCAGTTCTTC | NA | TRBV19 | TRBD2 | TRBJ2-1
CASSDTGLCSYNEQFF | TGTGCCAGCAGCGATACGGGACTGTGCTCCTACAATGAGCAGTTCTTC | NA | TRBV5-6 | NA | TRBJ2-1
CASSQDQQGSSEQYF | TGTGCCAGCAGCCAAGATCAGCAGGGGTCGAGCGAGCAGTACTTC | NA | TRBV4-2 | NA | TRBJ2-7